A selection of T cell receptor beta chains follows, all from one sample in a study of a mutant IDH1 vaccine in newly diagnosed glioma. Their antigens remain unidentified. Measured with immunoSEQ multiplex PCR; TCRdb has only the in-frame clones, and not every one. The table shows tens of thousands of clones, with over 70% occurring only once. Source: PBMCs, taken from a glioma patient whose treatment included an IDH1 peptide vaccine. These receptors were obtained from a man aged 40-49 years with glioma. Both conserved end residues are part of each CDR3. The order of the fields is J gene, clone size, D gene, V gene, CDR3 protein, CDR3 DNA. The D gene is left open where the match is weak. Clone size is shown for a subset of rows, as once, few, many or a class of expanded clone.

TRBJ1-4,few,TRBD1,TRBV4-1,CASSQAYGTGGGKLFF,TGCGCCAGCAGCCAAGCGTACGGGACAGGGGGCGGAAAACTGTTTTTT
TRBJ1-6,NA,NA,TRBV14,CASSQRGGSRRNSPLHF,TGTGCCAGCAGCCAAAGGGGGGGCTCAAGACGGAATTCACCCCTCCACTTT
TRBJ1-5,few,NA,TRBV30,CAWSNLAGFGPQHF,TGTGCCTGGAGTAATTTGGCAGGGTTCGGGCCCCAGCATTTT
TRBJ1-1,NA,NA,TRBV6-6,CASQAQGTEAFF,TGTGCCAGCCAAGCCCAGGGCACTGAAGCTTTCTTT
TRBJ2-7,NA,TRBD2,TRBV6-1,CASNTGGTHYEQYF,TGTGCCAGCAATACCGGGGGGACCCACTACGAGCAGTACTTC
TRBJ1-3,NA,TRBD1,TRBV2,CASRTGTSGNTIYF,TGTGCCAGCAGGACAGGGACCTCTGGAAACACCATATATTTT
TRBJ2-7,NA,NA,TRBV7-9,CASSFSGTSHEQYF,TGTGCCAGCAGCTTTTCCGGGACATCACACGAGCAGTACTTC
TRBJ2-3,few,NA,TRBV29-1,CSVLMGPGANFDTQYF,TGCAGCGTTCTGATGGGACCCGGGGCCAATTTTGATACGCAGTATTTT
TRBJ1-1,NA,NA,TRBV2,CASRPMGLVGNTEAFF,TGTGCCAGCAGGCCAATGGGACTGGTTGGGAACACTGAAGCTTTCTTT
TRBJ1-2,NA,TRBD1,TRBV6-5,CASRGGQGYTF,TGTGCCAGCAGAGGGGGCCAAGGCTACACCTTC